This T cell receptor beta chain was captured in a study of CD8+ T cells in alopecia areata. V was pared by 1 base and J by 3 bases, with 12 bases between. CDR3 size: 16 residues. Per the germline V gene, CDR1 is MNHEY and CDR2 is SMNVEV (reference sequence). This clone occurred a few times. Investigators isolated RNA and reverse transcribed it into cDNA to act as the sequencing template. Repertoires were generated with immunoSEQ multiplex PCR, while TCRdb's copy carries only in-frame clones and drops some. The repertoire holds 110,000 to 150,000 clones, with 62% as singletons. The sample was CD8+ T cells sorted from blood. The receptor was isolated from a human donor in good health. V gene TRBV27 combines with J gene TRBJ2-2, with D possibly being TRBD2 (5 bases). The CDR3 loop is CASSLYLAEDTGELFF. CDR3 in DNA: TGTGCCAGCAGTTTATACCTAGCAGAAGACACCGGGGAGCTGTTTTTT.